A single sample is the source of the 15 T cell receptor beta chains below, sequenced in a study of shared clonotypes between healthy human individuals (dated by TCRdb to 2020 to 2022). Receptor amplification or capture employed the immunoSEQ multiplex PCR assay. TCRdb provides this immuneACCESS table in a form limited to in-frame rearrangements. Some clones are lacking; in checked studies, under half of them reflect an unresolved V gene, and why the rest are absent is not known. A total of 700,000 to 950,000 clones appear in this sample, about 96% of them only once. Less than 0.25% of the sample comes from the top ten. For the CD8 naive samples, CD45RO-negative cells were positively selected for CCR7, yielding a CD45RA+CCR7+ population from which TemRA cells were excluded. Sequences were obtained from naive CD8+ T cells sorted from blood. The intended sense of this specimen's cell subset or site label: CD45RA+CCR7+. These receptors came from a man aged 25 to 45 in good health.

The chain recombines TRBV28 with TRBJ2-4; 7 bases line up with TRBD1. This CDR3 spans 14 amino acids. Germline loops: CDR1 MDHEN, CDR2 SYDVKM. With 6 bases clipped from V and 0 bases from J, the junction kept 2 bases outside the gene matches. The CDR3 coding sequence is TGTGCCAGCAGGGGACAGCTAGCCAAAAACATTCAGTACTTC. This translates into CASRGQLAKNIQYF.

V usage is TRBV7-9 and J usage is TRBJ2-5; D unresolved. Trimming removed 8 bases at V and 2 bases at J, with 12 bases between. Germline-derived CDR1 and CDR2 are SEHNR and FQNEAQ (reference sequence). The CDR3 has 13 amino acids. The DNA for the CDR3 is TGTGCCAGCGGCCCGGTCGGGCAAGAGACCCAGTACTTC. Translated: CASGPVGQETQYF.

In the case of this clone: This specimen includes other DNA sequences encoding the same CDR3. The CDR3 DNA reads TGCGCCAGCAGCCAAGCGGGGCCCTACGAGCAGTACTTC. Translating it yields CASSQAGPYEQYF. The chain links TRBV4-1 to TRBJ2-7, with D perhaps assigned TRBD1 or TRBD2 (5 bases each). The CDR3 extends over 13 amino acids. Germline CDR1 and CDR2: MGHRA and YSYEKL. Trimming left V 1 base short and J 2 bases short, with 6 bases between.

The chain has TRBV29-1 and TRBJ2-1; D gene uncertain. This CDR3 is 12 amino acids long. In germline, CDR1 is SQVTM, CDR2 ANQGSEA. Trimming left V 7 bases short and J 6 bases short, with 13 bases between. The CDR3 nucleotides read TGCAGCGGCCGGACCGTCAGCAATGAGCAGTTCTTC. It codes for CSGRTVSNEQFF.

This chain links TRBV28 with TRBJ2-7, with TRBD2 matching over 7 bases. CDR1 is MDHEN and CDR2 is SYDVKM in the germline V gene. The CDR3 is 15 amino acids. V lost 5 bases, J lost 2 bases, and 9 bases stayed unmatched. The DNA for the CDR3 is TGTGCCAGCAGTCTCATTCGAGGACTAGCCTACGAGCAGTACTTC. Translated: CASSLIRGLAYEQYF.

The gene calls are TRBV2 and TRBJ2-7, with D possibly matching TRBD2 (5 bases). V lost 1 base, J lost 4 bases, and 8 bases lay in between. In germline, CDR1 is SNHLY, CDR2 FYNNEI. The CDR3 totals 13 residues. As DNA, the CDR3 is TGTGCCAGCAGTGAAGTAGAGGGTTACGAGCAGTACTTC. Translating gives CASSEVEGYEQYF.

J is TRBJ2-7 and V is TRBV18, with D possibly being TRBD1 (5 bases). Trimming shortened V by 2 bases and J by 4 bases, and 15 bases separated the two germline ends. This CDR3 has 15 amino acids. Germline V lookup: CDR1 KGHSH, CDR2 LQKENI. CDR3 protein: CASSPSTGVEYEQYF. CDR3 nucleotides: TGTGCCAGCTCACCATCTACAGGTGTTGAGTACGAGCAGTACTTC.

In DNA form, the CDR3 reads TGTGCCAGCAGTATGGGACTAGCAAGCTACGAGCAGTACTTC. This sequence encodes CASSMGLASYEQYF. This sequence joins TRBV7-9 and TRBJ2-7; 9 nucleotides align to TRBD2. CDR1 is SEHNR and CDR2 is FQNEAQ in the germline V gene (reference sequence). The CDR3 is made up of 14 amino acids. With V trimmed by 6 bases and J by 3 bases, 6 bases remained unmatched.

The rearrangement uses TRBV6-5 and TRBJ2-7; D remains unclear. The CDR3 spans 13 residues. V dropped 2 bases and J dropped 4 bases, with 9 bases sitting between them. Per the germline V gene, CDR1 is MNHEY and CDR2 is SVGAGI. In nucleotides, the CDR3 is TGTGCCAGCAGTTACGCCCAAGAGTACGAGCAGTACTTC. This gives the protein CASSYAQEYEQYF.

This chain joins TRBV5-5 and TRBJ2-7, with 10 bases fitting TRBD2. The germline V gene has CDR1 SGHKS and CDR2 YYEKEE (reference sequence). V trimming: 1 base; J trimming: 2 bases; junction bases outside the gene matches: 3. This CDR3 is built from 15 residues. CDR3: CASSLSGRGPYEQYF. CDR3 in DNA: TGTGCCAGCAGCTTGAGCGGGAGGGGACCCTACGAGCAGTACTTC. Using reference TRBV5-5 and TRBJ2-7 for the parts outside the CDR3, the full variable domain is DAGVTQSPTHLIKTRGQQVTLRCSPISGHKSVSWYQQVLGQGPQFIFQYYEKEERGRGNFPDRFSARQFPNYSSELNVNALLLGDSALYLCASSLSGRGPYEQYFGPGTRLTVT.

The chain has TRBV27 and TRBJ2-1; D is undetermined. Trimming pared 3 bases from V and 15 bases from J, leaving 15 bases between. The CDR3 runs 12 residues. Germline V CDR1 and CDR2: MNHEY, SMNVEV (reference sequence). The chain's CDR3 is CASSLERRVWFF. The CDR3 nucleotides read TGTGCCAGCAGTTTGGAGCGAAGGGTCTGGTTCTTC.

The V call is TRBV7-8, the J call TRBJ2-7; D remains unclear. From germline, CDR1 is SGHVS and CDR2 FQNEAQ. The ends were cut back, 2 bases at V and 3 bases at J, with 20 bases in the middle. CDR3 length: 17 amino acids. The chain's CDR3 is CASSLKGSLQTYYEQYF. The CDR3 DNA sequence: TGTGCCAGCAGCTTAAAGGGCAGCCTTCAAACTTACTACGAGCAGTACTTC. Complete variable domain (other parts from reference TRBV7-8 and TRBJ2-7): GAGVSQSPRYKVAKRGQDVALRCDPISGHVSLFWYQQALGQGPEFLTYFQNEAQLDKSGLPSDRFFAERPEGSVSTLKIQRTQQEDSAVYLCASSLKGSLQTYYEQYFGPGTRLTVT.

The chain carries TRBV4-1 and TRBJ2-7, with TRBD1 as a possible D gene (6 bases). The CDR3 length is 14 residues. Trimming shortened V by 0 bases and J by 4 bases, and 10 bases separated the two germline ends. The germline V gene has CDR1 MGHRA and CDR2 YSYEKL. The CDR3 sequence is CASSQDLTGYEQYF. CDR3 nucleotides: TGCGCCAGCAGCCAAGATCTTACAGGGTACGAGCAGTACTTC.

As regards this clone: In the same sample, other DNA sequences code for this CDR3. The chain carries TRBV9 and TRBJ2-3; perhaps TRBD2 as D (5 bases). Trimming took 0 bases from V and 0 from J, leaving 11 bases between them. Looked up from germline, CDR1 is SGDLS and CDR2 is YYNGEE. The CDR3 runs to 16 residues. CDR3 bases: TGTGCCAGCAGCGTAGAGGGCGGGCCAAGCACAGATACGCAGTATTTT. Translation: CASSVEGGPSTDTQYF. Supplemented by reference TRBV9 and TRBJ2-3, the full variable domain reads DSGVTQTPKHLITATGQRVTLRCSPRSGDLSVYWYQQSLDQGLQFLIQYYNGEERAKGNILERFSAQQFPDLHSELNLSSLELGDSALYFCASSVEGGPSTDTQYFGPGTRLTVL.

Comments on this clone: Other nucleotide sequences from this sample produce the same CDR3. J is TRBJ1-5 and V is TRBV15; D gene uncertain. Trimming removed 0 bases at V and 5 bases at J, with 2 bases between. The germline gives CDR1 LNHNV, CDR2 YYDKDF (reference sequence). This CDR3 comprises 12 residues. The CDR3 loop is CATSREYQPQHF. Written as DNA, the CDR3 is TGTGCCACCAGCAGAGAGTATCAGCCCCAGCATTTT.